This entry lists 10 T cell receptor beta chains sequenced from one sample in a study of beta chain features in type 1 diabetes. Study-wide results and caveats: For Type 1 diabetes patients, all four CD4+ subsets carried TCRB CDR3s that were moderately but significantly shorter.

The study reverse transcribed the entire isolated RNA, so it sequenced expressed TCRB transcripts. Clones were read by immunoSEQ multiplex PCR, and TCRdb kept only the in-frame ones, dropping some. The sample consists of 600,000 or so clones, under 15% of them appearing once. Antigens for these TCRs are unknown. The sample taken for sequencing was naive CD4+ T cells from blood. Receptors were obtained from a young man with type 1 diabetes.

This clone was detected a few times. The V and J genes are TRBV7-2 and TRBJ2-3, with unresolved D. The CDR3 is 15 residues long. Germline V CDR1 and CDR2: SGHTA, FQGNSA. Trimming cost V 2 bases and J 6 bases, with 15 bases left between them. The CDR3 is CASSLNLRVSDTQYF. DNA of the CDR3: TGTGCCAGCAGCTTAAATTTAAGGGTTTCGGATACGCAGTATTTT.

The table lists this clone with a few counts. The rearrangement joins TRBV2 to TRBJ1-1; 8 positions match TRBD1. The germline CDR1 and CDR2 sequences are SNHLY and FYNNEI. The V and J ends lost 10 bases and 4 bases, in that order; junction bases with no gene match: 8. The CDR3 runs 13 residues. This CDR3 is CAIRTGTGTEAFF. CDR3 DNA: TGTGCCATACGAACAGGGACAGGCACTGAAGCTTTCTTT. Using reference TRBV2 and TRBJ1-1 for the parts outside the CDR3, the full variable domain is EPEVTQTPSHQVTQMGQEVILRCVPISNHLYFYWYRQILGQKVEFLVSFYNNEISEKSEIFDDQFSVERPDGSNFTLKIRSTKLEDSAMYFCAIRTGTGTEAFFGQGTRLTVV.

This clone appeared a few times. V gene TRBV6-5 combines with J gene TRBJ1-6; D perhaps matches TRBD1 (6 bases). CDR3 length: 13 amino acids. Germline assignment: CDR1 MNHEY and CDR2 SVGAGI. Deletions cut 8 bases from V and 9 bases from J, with 14 bases between. This CDR3 reads CASHRDTSSPLHF. CDR3 in DNA: TGTGCCAGCCACCGGGACACAAGTTCACCCCTCCACTTT.

This clone has a handful of counts. The V call is TRBV6-6, the J call TRBJ2-6; no definite D call. Germline CDR1 and CDR2: MNHNY and SVGAGI (reference sequence). The CDR3 loop spans 16 amino acids. Trimming stripped 2 bases from V and 4 bases from J, with 12 bases between. The CDR3 is CASSYPKGSGANVLTF. CDR3 DNA: TGTGCCAGCAGTTACCCGAAGGGTTCCGGGGCCAACGTCCTGACTTTC.

This chain joins TRBV28 and TRBJ2-5, with 8 bases aligning to TRBD1. V lost 6 bases to trimming and J lost 11 bases; unmatched junction nucleotides: 14. The germline gives CDR1 MDHEN, CDR2 SYDVKM. The CDR3 extends over 14 amino acids. CDR3 protein: CASRYPDRAGEQYF. For the CDR3, the DNA is TGTGCCAGCAGATATCCGGACAGGGCAGGAGAGCAGTACTTC.

This clone was found a few times. The V and J genes are TRBV28 and TRBJ2-3; a possible D gene is TRBD2 (6 bases). In germline, CDR1 is MDHEN, CDR2 SYDVKM. The CDR3 extends over 17 amino acids. Trimming removed 3 bases at V and 0 bases at J, with 16 bases between. The CDR3 DNA follows: TGTGCCAGCAGTTTCCCCCGGAGGGAAACTAGCACAGATACGCAGTATTTT. This sequence encodes CASSFPRRETSTDTQYF.

This clone was counted between two and nine times. At the DNA level, this CDR3 is encoded by other sequences in the same sample as well. V usage is TRBV7-2 and J usage is TRBJ2-5, with D possibly TRBD2 on 5 matching bases. There are 13 residues in the CDR3. Germline V gene lookup returns CDR1 SGHTA and CDR2 FQGNSA. V shed 1 base and J shed 5 bases, with 8 bases lying between them. CDR3 in amino acids: CASSLGRGETQYF. In DNA form, the CDR3 reads TGTGCCAGCAGCTTAGGAAGAGGGGAGACCCAGTACTTC. Full variable domain (rest looked up from reference TRBV7-2 and TRBJ2-5): GAGVSQSPSNKVTEKGKDVELRCDPISGHTALYWYRQSLGQGLEFLIYFQGNSAPDKSGLPSDRFSAERTGGSVSTLTIQRTQQEDSAVYLCASSLGRGETQYFGPGTRLLVL.

The rearrangement links TRBV6-5 to TRBJ2-7; D is undetermined. Germline V gene data show CDR1 as MNHEY and CDR2 as SVGAGI. The ends were cut back, 6 bases at V and 7 bases at J, with 10 bases in the middle. CDR3 length: 11 residues. The CDR3 reads CASSHWAEQYF. CDR3 nucleotide sequence: TGTGCCAGCAGCCACTGGGCGGAGCAGTACTTC.

The table lists this clone with a few counts. V gene TRBV7-2 combines with J gene TRBJ1-5, with D unresolved. The germline V gene encodes CDR1 SGHTA and CDR2 FQGNSA. The ends were cut back, 6 bases at V and 0 bases at J, with 12 bases in the middle. This CDR3 has 15 residues. The chain's CDR3 is CASRFSSNSNQPQHF. The CDR3 DNA reads TGTGCCAGCAGGTTCAGTAGTAATAGCAATCAGCCCCAGCATTTT. Full variable domain (outside the CDR3, taken from reference TRBV7-2 and TRBJ1-5): GAGVSQSPSNKVTEKGKDVELRCDPISGHTALYWYRQSLGQGLEFLIYFQGNSAPDKSGLPSDRFSAERTGGSVSTLTIQRTQQEDSAVYLCASRFSSNSNQPQHFGDGTRLSIL.

The chain has TRBV30 and TRBJ1-4, with D perhaps matching TRBD1 (6 bases). The CDR3 totals 11 residues. Trimming stripped 7 bases from V and 5 bases from J, with 8 bases between. CDR1 and CDR2 from the germline V gene are GTSNPN and SVGIG (reference sequence). CDR3: CASDRNEKLFF. The CDR3 nucleotides are TGTGCCTCTGACAGGAATGAAAAACTGTTTTTT.